These 16 T cell receptor beta chains were sequenced from one sample in a study of shared clonotypes between healthy human individuals. The repertoire was sequenced with immunoSEQ multiplex PCR; TCRdb's copy has only in-frame clones and lacks some. This table has some 2 million clones, approximately 95% appearing once. Naive CD8 cells lacked CD45RO, underwent positive selection for CCR7 and left out terminally differentiated effector memory CD45RA+ cells. Material: naive CD8+ T cells sorted from blood. These receptors all stem from a man aged 18 to 30 in good health.

The rearrangement links TRBV7-6 to TRBJ2-7; D perhaps matches TRBD2 (6 bases). CDR3 size: 14 residues. Trimming shortened V by 3 bases and J by 0 bases, and 9 bases separated the two germline ends. Germline V lookup: CDR1 SGHVS, CDR2 FNYEAQ. CDR3 bases: TGTGCCAGCAGCTTTGGCGGGAACTCCTACGAGCAGTACTTC. It codes for CASSFGGNSYEQYF.

V is TRBV9 and J is TRBJ2-7; D gene ambiguous. CDR3 length equals 14 residues. V lost 4 bases, J lost 0 bases, and 11 bases lay in between. The germline gives CDR1 SGDLS, CDR2 YYNGEE. The CDR3 bases are TGTGCCAGCAGCCCCACAGATTACTCCTACGAGCAGTACTTC. It yields the protein CASSPTDYSYEQYF. Complete variable domain (other parts from reference TRBV9 and TRBJ2-7): DSGVTQTPKHLITATGQRVTLRCSPRSGDLSVYWYQQSLDQGLQFLIQYYNGEERAKGNILERFSAQQFPDLHSELNLSSLELGDSALYFCASSPTDYSYEQYFGPGTRLTVT.

This rearrangement joins TRBV4-3 to TRBJ2-6; 7 bases match TRBD1. The CDR3 extends over 16 amino acids. Trimming cost V 3 bases and J 3 bases; bases outside gene matches: 5. CDR1 and CDR2 (germline): LGHNA, YSLEER. CDR3 coding DNA: TGCGCCAGCAGCCATGGACAGGACGGTGGGGCCAACGTCCTGACTTTC. It is translated as CASSHGQDGGANVLTF.

J is TRBJ1-2 and V is TRBV7-9, with 7 positions matching TRBD1. The V gene end was trimmed by 2 bases and the J gene end by 4 bases; junction bases not matched to a gene: 7. This CDR3 has 15 amino acids. Germline CDR1 and CDR2: SEHNR and FQNEAQ (reference sequence). DNA of the CDR3: TGTGCCAGCAGCTTACTGGACAGGACCCCCTATGGCTACACCTTC. The encoded protein is CASSLLDRTPYGYTF.

The chain links TRBV29-1 to TRBJ2-7, with 7 bases lining up with TRBD2. CDR1 and CDR2 (germline): SQVTM, ANQGSEA. The V gene end was trimmed by 8 bases and the J gene end by 7 bases; junction bases not matched to a gene: 8. CDR3 length equals 11 residues. This CDR3 reads CSSGGEGEQYF. CDR3 nucleotide sequence: TGCAGCTCAGGAGGGGAGGGAGAGCAGTACTTC.

The gene calls are TRBV11-2 and TRBJ2-7; 7 bases agree with TRBD1. The CDR3 has 19 amino acids. Germline loops: CDR1 SGHAT, CDR2 FQNNGV. V was clipped by 4 bases and J by 1 base; unmatched bases: 19. This CDR3 is CASSSQDREKTRGSYEQYF. In DNA form, the CDR3 reads TGTGCCAGCAGCTCACAAGACAGGGAAAAAACAAGGGGATCCTACGAGCAGTACTTC.

The chain carries TRBV2 and TRBJ1-2; the D gene is possibly TRBD1 (5 bases). Trimming removed 0 bases from V and 5 bases from J, with 16 bases in between. The germline CDR1 and CDR2 sequences are SNHLY and FYNNEI. This CDR3 comprises 16 residues. The DNA for the CDR3 is TGTGCCAGCAGTGAAGCTTGGGCAGCGACAGATTATGGCTACACCTTC. This codes for CASSEAWAATDYGYTF.

This chain joins TRBV5-4 and TRBJ2-1; 7 bases are shared with TRBD1. Losses at the gene ends were 9 bases for V and 10 bases for J; bases not matched to a gene: 13. Germline V lookup: CDR1 SGHNT, CDR2 YYREEE (reference sequence). The CDR3 has 13 residues. Written as DNA, the CDR3 is TGTGCCACCAACAGGGGCATCCCGGGAGAGCAGTTCTTC. Amino acid sequence: CATNRGIPGEQFF.

The gene calls are TRBV7-9 and TRBJ1-1, with TRBD1 as a possible D gene (5 bases). The CDR3 is made up of 15 amino acids. Germline V gene data show CDR1 as SEHNR and CDR2 as FQNEAQ (reference sequence). V gave up 6 bases and J gave up 1 base, with 15 bases separating them. For the CDR3, the DNA is TGTGCCAGCAGTTCAGAGAGGGGCCGGAACACTGAAGCTTTCTTT. As protein: CASSSERGRNTEAFF. Full variable domain (rest looked up from reference TRBV7-9 and TRBJ1-1): DTGVSQNPRHKITKRGQNVTFRCDPISEHNRLYWYRQTLGQGPEFLTYFQNEAQLEKSRLLSDRFSAERPKGSFSTLEIQRTEQGDSAMYLCASSSERGRNTEAFFGQGTRLTVV.

The chain combines TRBV4-2 with TRBJ1-2, with D unresolved. Trimming took 4 bases from V and 8 from J, leaving 17 bases between them. Germline CDR1 is LGHNA and CDR2 is YNFKEQ. The CDR3 has 14 residues. CDR3 loop: CASSPDEGPGGYTF. The DNA of the CDR3 is TGTGCCAGCAGCCCCGACGAAGGGCCGGGAGGCTACACCTTC.

The rearrangement uses TRBV30 and TRBJ2-7, with D perhaps TRBD1 (6 bases). Germline assignment: CDR1 GTSNPN and CDR2 SVGIG (reference sequence). V lost 0 bases, J lost 2 bases, and 11 bases lay in between. This CDR3 region has 14 residues. The CDR3 nucleotides are TGTGCCTGGAGTGTATCTGGGGGCCCCTACGAGCAGTACTTC. The encoded protein is CAWSVSGGPYEQYF.

The chain combines TRBV5-4 with TRBJ2-7; D call uncertain. Trimming pared 2 bases from V and 1 base from J, leaving 13 bases between. In germline, CDR1 is SGHNT, CDR2 YYREEE (reference sequence). The CDR3 contains 15 residues. CDR3 nucleotides: TGTGCCAGCAGCTTAATCTGGCCCCCATCCTACGAGCAGTACTTC. Translated: CASSLIWPPSYEQYF.

V is TRBV13 and J is TRBJ2-5; 8 nucleotides line up with TRBD2. The CDR3 consists of 15 residues. J lost 4 bases, V lost 2 bases, and 6 bases had no gene match. The germline V gene encodes CDR1 PRHDT and CDR2 FYEKMQ (reference sequence). The CDR3 spells CASSLSGGAGETQYF. CDR3 nucleotides: TGTGCCAGCAGCTTATCCGGGGGGGCGGGAGAGACCCAGTACTTC.

In the case of this clone: Other DNA sequences from this sample encode an identical CDR3 as well. This chain's CDR3 is CASSQDQGYEQYF. CDR3 in DNA: TGCGCCAGCAGCCAAGACCAGGGCTACGAGCAGTACTTC. The chain has TRBV4-3 and TRBJ2-7; D is possibly TRBD1 (5 bases). Trimming pared 0 bases from V and 3 bases from J, leaving 6 bases between. In germline, CDR1 is LGHNA, CDR2 YSLEER. The CDR3 has 13 amino acids.

The chain recombines TRBV28 with TRBJ1-6; tentatively, D is TRBD1 (6 bases). This CDR3 contains 16 residues. Deletions cut 3 bases from V and 2 bases from J, with 11 bases between. From germline, CDR1 is MDHEN and CDR2 SYDVKM. CDR3 DNA: TGTGCCAGCAGTTTCCAGGGGTTCGCCTATAATTCACCCCTCCACTTT. Its protein is CASSFQGFAYNSPLHF.

V is TRBV27 and J is TRBJ2-1, with no clear D. Looked up from germline, CDR1 is MNHEY and CDR2 is SMNVEV (reference sequence). CDR3 length equals 16 residues. V shed 3 bases and J shed 0 bases, with 12 bases lying between them. The CDR3 sequence is CASSLFSSGSYNEQFF. DNA for the CDR3: TGTGCCAGCAGTTTGTTTTCTTCGGGCTCCTACAATGAGCAGTTCTTC.